The 8 T cell receptor beta chains below come from one sample, sequenced in a study of memory CD4+ T cells and cytomegalovirus serostatus. The assay was immunoSEQ multiplex PCR, and TCRdb's table has in-frame clones only and misses some. This sample yields tens of thousands of clones, of which roughly 77% are seen a single time; approximately 0.99% belongs to the top ten. The sort gate was single viable CD3+CD4+CD8-CD45RO+ cells for memory CD4+ T cells. Sequencing used memory CD4+ T cells from blood. Source of these receptors: an adult in good health and CMV-seronegative.

This clone was observed a handful of times. The chain combines TRBV14 with TRBJ2-5, with D possibly TRBD1 on 5 matching bases. Germline CDR1 and CDR2: SGHDN and FVKESK. This CDR3 comprises 13 residues. The V gene lost 1 base and the J gene lost 5 bases, with 8 bases spanning the gap. The CDR3 loop reads CASSQAGSETQYF. The CDR3, as DNA: TGTGCCAGCAGCCAAGCAGGGTCGGAGACCCAGTACTTC.

The chain uses TRBV25-1 and TRBJ1-6; the D gene is possibly TRBD1 (5 bases). Per the germline V gene, CDR1 is MGHDK and CDR2 is SYGVNS. The CDR3 is 16 amino acids. The V and J ends lost 5 bases and 15 bases respectively, with 26 bases between them. CDR3 nucleotide sequence: TGTGCCAGCAGTCTCGACGGGGCTTTGGGGCCCAAACTCCTCCACTTT. Amino acids: CASSLDGALGPKLLHF.

J is TRBJ2-3 and V is TRBV11-2; D ambiguous. CDR3 length: 15 amino acids. Germline lookup yields CDR1 SGHAT and CDR2 FQNNGV. V was clipped by 1 base and J by 2 bases, with 10 bases between them. The CDR3 loop is CASSLAGVDTDTQYF. The CDR3 DNA sequence: TGTGCCAGCAGCTTAGCTGGAGTTGACACAGATACGCAGTATTTT.

The rearrangement joins TRBV7-3 to TRBJ2-2; D unresolved. Per the germline V gene, CDR1 is SGHTA and CDR2 is FQGTGA. Deletions cut 5 bases from V and 0 bases from J, with 7 bases between. CDR3 length: 14 residues. As DNA, the CDR3 is TGTGCCAGCAGCCCCCGACCGAACACCGGGGAGCTGTTTTTT. This gives the protein CASSPRPNTGELFF.

The rearrangement uses TRBV14 and TRBJ2-5; TRBD1 matches at 10 bases. The germline CDR1 and CDR2 sequences are SGHDN and FVKESK. The CDR3 is 15 residues long. The J segment lost 3 bases and the V segment lost 4 bases, leaving 5 bases of the junction unmatched. The CDR3 loop is CASSLGDRGEETQYF. As DNA, the CDR3 is TGTGCCAGCAGCCTAGGGGACAGGGGTGAAGAGACCCAGTACTTC. The full variable domain, with the rest looked up from reference TRBV14 and TRBJ2-5, is EAGVTQFPSHSVIEKGQTVTLRCDPISGHDNLYWYRRVMGKEIKFLLHFVKESKQDESGMPNNRFLAERTGGTYSTLKVQPAELEDSGVYFCASSLGDRGEETQYFGPGTRLLVL.

The chain combines TRBV5-1 with TRBJ1-1; no firm D call. CDR1 is SGHRS and CDR2 is YFSETQ in the germline V gene. This CDR3 spans 13 amino acids. V lost 0 bases and J lost 4, with 7 bases in between. The DNA of the CDR3 is TGCGCCAGCAGCTTGGAGACGATCACTGAAGCTTTCTTT. This translates into CASSLETITEAFF.

The V call is TRBV27, the J call TRBJ2-6; D unresolved. The CDR3 extends over 19 amino acids. Germline V gene sequence: CDR1 MNHEY, CDR2 SMNVEV (reference sequence). Trimming took 6 bases from V and 0 from J, leaving 21 bases between them. For the CDR3, the DNA is TGTGCCAGCAGCCGAACTGGTCTCCCCGCTTCCTCTGGGGCCAACGTCCTGACTTTC. Protein: CASSRTGLPASSGANVLTF.

The chain has TRBV5-1 and TRBJ2-1; 13 nucleotides line up with TRBD2. The CDR3 is made up of 15 amino acids. Germline V gene sequence: CDR1 SGHRS, CDR2 YFSETQ. Trimming took 5 bases from V and 9 from J; bases not matched to a gene: 8. The CDR3 bases are TGCGCCAGCAGGGGGACTAGCGGGATGTTGGGTGAGCAGTTCTTC. Translation gives CASRGTSGMLGEQFF. The variable domain in full, completed from reference TRBV5-1 and TRBJ2-1, reads KAGVTQTPRYLIKTRGQQVTLSCSPISGHRSVSWYQQTPGQGLQFLFEYFSETQRNKGNFPGRFSGRQFSNSRSEMNVSTLELGDSALYLCASRGTSGMLGEQFFGPGTRLTVL.